The clone carrying this T cell receptor (beta chain) was seen many times. The target antigen is unknown. MiXCR, applied by TCRdb to the 5' RACE reads, yields one record per CDR3 protein. Among 20,000 to 25,000 distinct CDR3 sequences listed, approximately 4.8% were seen once. The sample originates from a study of spatial heterogeneity in lung cancer. Study-wide points: Expanded intratumoral alpha and beta TCR counts tracked tumor mutation counts.

Time point: sample taken at primary tumor resection. The clonotype comes from a male donor with early-stage non-small cell lung cancer. Sequences were derived from lung tumor tissue, sampled at surgery.

The CDR3 sequence is CASRRDSANSPLHF. In DNA, the CDR3 is TGTGCCAGCAGAAGGGACAGCGCAAATTCACCCCTCCACTTT. The chain uses TRBV2 and TRBJ1-6; 7 nucleotides agree with TRBD1. The V segment lost 6 bases and the J segment 7 bases; nucleotides outside the gene matches: 6. Germline CDR1 SNHLY, CDR2 FYNNEI. The CDR3 extends over 14 amino acids.